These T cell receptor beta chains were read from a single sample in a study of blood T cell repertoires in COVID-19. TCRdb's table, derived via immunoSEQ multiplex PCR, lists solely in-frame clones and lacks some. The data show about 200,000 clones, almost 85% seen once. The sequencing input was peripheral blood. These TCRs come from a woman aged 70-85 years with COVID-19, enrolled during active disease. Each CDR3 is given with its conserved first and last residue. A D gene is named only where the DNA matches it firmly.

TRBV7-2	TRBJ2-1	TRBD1	TGTGCCAGCAGCGCCGACAGGGGGCTGTACAATGAGCAGTTCTTC	CASSADRGLYNEQFF
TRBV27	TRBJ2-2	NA	TGTGCCAGCAGTTTATACTATCGGAACACCGGGGAGCTGTTTTTT	CASSLYYRNTGELFF
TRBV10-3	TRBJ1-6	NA	TGTGCCATCAGTGCAGGCGACCCAGGGATTTCACCCCTCCACTTT	CAISAGDPGISPLHF
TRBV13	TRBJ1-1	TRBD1	TGTGCCAGCCGGCGGACAGGGGCCATGAACACTGAAGCTTTCTTT	CASRRTGAMNTEAFF
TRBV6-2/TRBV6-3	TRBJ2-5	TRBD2	TGTGCCAGCAGCGGACTAGCGGGCCAAGAGACCCAGTACTTC	CASSGLAGQETQYF
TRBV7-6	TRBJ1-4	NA	TGTGCCAGCAGCTCTTTGTCGGGAACCCTCGAAAAACTGTTTTTT	CASSSLSGTLEKLFF
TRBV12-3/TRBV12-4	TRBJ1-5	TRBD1	TGTGCCAGCCAAGGGGGCCCTCAGCCCCAGCATTTT	CASQGGPQPQHF
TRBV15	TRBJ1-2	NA	TGTGCCACCAGCAGAGGGACAGCCGGCTATGGCTACACCTTC	CATSRGTAGYGYTF
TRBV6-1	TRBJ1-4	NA	TGTGCCAGCAGTGAGCCTCCAGTAAGGACAGTATTTTTT	CASSEPPVRTVFF
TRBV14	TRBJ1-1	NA	TGTGCCAGCGCAAGGGGGAACCCAGGGTCGGGCGCGAACACTGAAGCTTTCTTT	CASARGNPGSGANTEAFF
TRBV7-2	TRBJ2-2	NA	TGTGCCAGCAGCCAGGCCCGTCCAGGGGCCGGGGAGCTGTTTTTT	CASSQARPGAGELFF
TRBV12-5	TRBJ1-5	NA	TGTGCTAGTGGTTTGGTCCACCGGACAGTAAAGCATTTT	CASGLVHRTVKHF